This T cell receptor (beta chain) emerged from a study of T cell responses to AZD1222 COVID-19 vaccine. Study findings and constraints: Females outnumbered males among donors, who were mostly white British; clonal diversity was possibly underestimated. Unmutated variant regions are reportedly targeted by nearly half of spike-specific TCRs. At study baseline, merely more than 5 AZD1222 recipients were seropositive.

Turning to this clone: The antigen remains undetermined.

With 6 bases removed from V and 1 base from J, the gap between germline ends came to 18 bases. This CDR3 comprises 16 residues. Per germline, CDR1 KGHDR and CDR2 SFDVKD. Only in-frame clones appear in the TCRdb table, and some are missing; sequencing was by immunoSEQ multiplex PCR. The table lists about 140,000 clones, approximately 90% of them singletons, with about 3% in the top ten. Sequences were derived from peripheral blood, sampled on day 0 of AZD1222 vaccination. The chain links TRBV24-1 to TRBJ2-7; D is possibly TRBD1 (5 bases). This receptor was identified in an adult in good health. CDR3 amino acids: CATSSNKQGSSYEQYF. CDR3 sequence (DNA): TGTGCCACCAGTTCAAATAAGCAGGGATCTTCCTACGAGCAGTACTTC.